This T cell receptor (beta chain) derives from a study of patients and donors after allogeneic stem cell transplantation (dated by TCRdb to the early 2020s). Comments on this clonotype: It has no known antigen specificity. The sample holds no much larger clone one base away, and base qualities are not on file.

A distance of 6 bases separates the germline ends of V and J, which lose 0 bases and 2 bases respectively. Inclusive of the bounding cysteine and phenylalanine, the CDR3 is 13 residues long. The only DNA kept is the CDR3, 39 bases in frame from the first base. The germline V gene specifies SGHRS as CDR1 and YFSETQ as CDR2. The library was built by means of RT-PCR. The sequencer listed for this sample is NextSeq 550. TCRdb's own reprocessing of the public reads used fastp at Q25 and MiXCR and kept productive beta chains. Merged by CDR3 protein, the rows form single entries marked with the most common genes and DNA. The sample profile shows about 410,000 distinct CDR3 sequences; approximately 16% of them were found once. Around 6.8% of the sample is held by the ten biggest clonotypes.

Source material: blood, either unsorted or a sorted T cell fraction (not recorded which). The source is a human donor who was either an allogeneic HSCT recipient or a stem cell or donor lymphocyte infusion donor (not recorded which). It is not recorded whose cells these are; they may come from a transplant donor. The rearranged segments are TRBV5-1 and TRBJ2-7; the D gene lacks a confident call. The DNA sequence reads TGCGCCAGCAGCTTGGAGTGGGCCTACGAGCAGTACTTC. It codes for CASSLEWAYEQYF.